Below are 5 T cell receptor beta chains sequenced from a single sample in a study of CD8 T cell repertoires and HIV-1 epitope variants. These receptors have no identified antigens. Measured with immunoSEQ multiplex PCR; TCRdb has only the in-frame clones, and not every one. Of 4,500 to 6,000 clones in the sample, over 60% were seen once. Sequenced: cultured CD8+ T cells derived from PBMCs. All receptors come from a male donor with HIV.

The chain recombines TRBV28 with TRBJ2-2; possible D gene TRBD1, 6 bases. Germline V CDR1 and CDR2: MDHEN, SYDVKM. Trimming stripped 1 base from V and 3 bases from J, with 21 bases between. The CDR3 totals 19 residues. CDR3 amino acids: CASSLSPRQQGHYTGELFF. CDR3 nucleotide sequence: TGTGCCAGCAGTTTATCGCCCCGCCAACAGGGCCATTACACCGGGGAGCTGTTTTTT.

This rearrangement joins TRBV5-6 to TRBJ2-1; D might be TRBD2 (6 bases). Between the trimmed V and J ends, which lost 0 bases and 9 bases, there was a span of 13 bases. The CDR3 is made up of 14 amino acids. Per germline, CDR1 SGHDT and CDR2 YYEEEE. CDR3 in DNA: TGTGCCAGCAGCTTGGTGGCGGGGTGGGGTGAGCAGTTCTTC. Translated: CASSLVAGWGEQFF.

This chain joins TRBV9 and TRBJ2-3; tentatively, D is TRBD1 (5 bases). Trimming removed 3 bases from V and 6 bases from J, with 8 bases in between. Germline V lookup: CDR1 SGDLS, CDR2 YYNGEE. The CDR3 covers 12 residues. The CDR3 DNA reads as TGTGCCAGCAGCGCTTCAGGGGATACGCAGTATTTT. Amino acids: CASSASGDTQYF.

DNA of the CDR3: TGTGCCAGCAGCTTGATGGTTGACAATGAGCAGTTCTTC. Its translation: CASSLMVDNEQFF. J is TRBJ2-1 and V is TRBV5-4; D gene unclear. V dropped 1 base and J dropped 5 bases, with 7 bases sitting between them. This CDR3 region has 13 residues. CDR1 is SGHNT, CDR2 YYREEE, per germline (reference sequence).

The CDR3: CAISDRMTDRSYNEQFF. The CDR3 DNA reads as TGTGCCATCAGTGATCGAATGACAGACAGATCCTACAATGAGCAGTTCTTC. V is TRBV10-3 and J is TRBJ2-1; weak D call: TRBD1 (5 bases). The CDR3 covers 17 residues. The V end was cut by 3 bases, the J end by 1 base, with 16 bases between. Per germline, CDR1 ENHRY and CDR2 SYGVKD.